A selection of T cell receptor beta chains follows, all from one sample in a study of T cell responses to AZD1222 COVID-19 vaccine. Measured with immunoSEQ multiplex PCR; TCRdb has only the in-frame clones, and not every one. The table includes some 190,000 clones, about 93% detected once. Material: peripheral blood, obtained 28 days after the second AZD1222 dose. The source of these receptors is an adult who received the AZD1222 COVID-19 vaccine. The CDR3 runs from the conserved cysteine through the conserved F or W. A D gene is named only where the DNA matches it firmly. Not every row has a clone size; where given, it reads once, few, many or a size class.

V	D	size	J	DNA	CDR3
TRBV9	.	.	TRBJ1-4	TGTGCCAGCAGCGCCACGTTTCGCCTGTCTTGGGGTGAAAAACTGTTTTTT	CASSATFRLSWGEKLFF
TRBV6-6	.	.	TRBJ2-1	TGTGCCAGCAGTCAACCTACTAGTATCAATGAGCAGTTCTTC	CASSQPTSINEQFF
TRBV19	.	.	TRBJ2-7	TGTGCCAGTAGTATGAGACATATCTACGAGCAGTACTTC	CASSMRHIYEQYF
TRBV19	TRBD1	.	TRBJ1-2	TGTGCCAGTACCCCCGGGACAGGGGCTAACTATGGCTACACCTTC	CASTPGTGANYGYTF
TRBV24-1	TRBD1	.	TRBJ1-2	TGTGCCACCAGTGAAGAGGGCGCAGGGGGGGGCTACACCTTC	CATSEEGAGGGYTF
TRBV28	.	.	TRBJ1-4	TGTGCCAGCAGTTCCCCCGACGGGTATGAAAAACTGTTTTTT	CASSSPDGYEKLFF
TRBV3-1/TRBV3-2	.	.	TRBJ1-1	TGTGCCAGCAGCCCGGACTGGGGTCCGAACACTGAAGCTTTCTTT	CASSPDWGPNTEAFF
TRBV12-3/TRBV12-4	.	.	TRBJ2-5	TGTGCCAGCACCGCACTCGGGGAGACCCAGTACTTC	CASTALGETQYF
TRBV7-9	.	.	TRBJ1-1	TGTGCCAGCAGAGCCCTGACAGTCCTCACTGAAGCTTTCTTT	CASRALTVLTEAFF
TRBV9	.	.	TRBJ2-5	TGTGCCAGCAGCGTGGGGGCTCAGGCTGTTCAGGAGACCCAGTACTTC	CASSVGAQAVQETQYF
TRBV20-1	TRBD1	.	TRBJ1-2	TGCAGTGCGCCAGGGGGCGGCGGCTACACCTTC	CSAPGGGGYTF
TRBV9	.	once	TRBJ1-2	TGTGCCAGCAGCCCGGGGGGGGAGCCCTATGGCTACACCTTC	CASSPGGEPYGYTF
TRBV15	.	.	TRBJ2-5	TGTGCCACCAGCCGAGACGGACAGGGAGGGGAGACCCAGTACTTC	CATSRDGQGGETQYF
TRBV18	TRBD1	once	TRBJ1-3	TGTGCCAGCTCATCCGGGACAGCTGGAAACACCATATATTTT	CASSSGTAGNTIYF
TRBV7-2	TRBD2	.	TRBJ2-1	TGTGCCAGCGCATCTCCGGGGGGCAATGAGCAGTTCTTC	CASASPGGNEQFF